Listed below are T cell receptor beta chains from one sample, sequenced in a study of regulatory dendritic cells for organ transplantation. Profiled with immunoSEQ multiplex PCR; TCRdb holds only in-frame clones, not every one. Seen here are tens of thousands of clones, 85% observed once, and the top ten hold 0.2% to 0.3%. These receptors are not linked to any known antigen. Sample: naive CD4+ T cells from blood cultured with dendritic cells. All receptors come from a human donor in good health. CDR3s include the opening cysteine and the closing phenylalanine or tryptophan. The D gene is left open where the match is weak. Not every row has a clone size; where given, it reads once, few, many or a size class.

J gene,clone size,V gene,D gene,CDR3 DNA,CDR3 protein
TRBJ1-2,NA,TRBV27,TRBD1,TGTGCCAGCAGTTTAACCCAGGGGGCGCGAAGCTATGGCTACACCTTC,CASSLTQGARSYGYTF
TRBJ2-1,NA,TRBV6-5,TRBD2,TGTGCCAGCGGATCTAGCGGGCCTTACAATGAGCAGTTCTTC,CASGSSGPYNEQFF
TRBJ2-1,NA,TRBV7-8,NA,TGTGCCAGCAGCTTGATAGTGTGGAGGAGGAACAATGAGCAGTTCTTC,CASSLIVWRRNNEQFF
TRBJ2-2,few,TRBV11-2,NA,TGTGCCAGCAGCCTCCGCGGGGAGCTGTTTTTT,CASSLRGELFF
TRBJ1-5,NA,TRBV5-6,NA,TGTGCCAGCAGCTTGGCATGGGAAGGTGTCTATCAGCCCCAGCATTTT,CASSLAWEGVYQPQHF
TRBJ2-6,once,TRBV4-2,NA,TGTGCCAGCAGCCAACCTCAGGGCGAAGGGGCCAACGTCCTGACTTTC,CASSQPQGEGANVLTF
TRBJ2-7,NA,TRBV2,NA,TGTGCCAGCAGTAGGACAGCCCTTTCCTACGAGCAGTACTTC,CASSRTALSYEQYF
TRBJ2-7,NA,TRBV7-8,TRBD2,TGTGCCAGCAGCTTAGTAGCGGGACCGTCCTACGAGCAGTACTTC,CASSLVAGPSYEQYF
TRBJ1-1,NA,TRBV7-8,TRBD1,TGTGCCAGCAGCTTCCTACCGACAGGGGCGGACACTGAAGCTTTCTTT,CASSFLPTGADTEAFF
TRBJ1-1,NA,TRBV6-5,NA,TGTGCCAGCAGTTACTCCAGGACGCGAAACACTGAAGCTTTCTTT,CASSYSRTRNTEAFF
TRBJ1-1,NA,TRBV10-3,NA,TGTGCCATCAGTGAGTCGGGGTCCCTCAGGTCTGAAGCTTTCTTT,CAISESGSLRSEAFF
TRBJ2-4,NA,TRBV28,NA,TGTGCCAGCGGCCTTCCCCCCGGGAGCGCCAAAAACATTCAGTACTTC,CASGLPPGSAKNIQYF
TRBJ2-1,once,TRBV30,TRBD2,TGTGCCGGGATGACTAGCGAGACCTACAATGAGCAGTTCTTC,CAGMTSETYNEQFF
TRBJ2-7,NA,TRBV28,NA,TGTGCCAGCAGGAAAAAATGGGAACGAGGCGAGCAGTACTTC,CASRKKWERGEQYF
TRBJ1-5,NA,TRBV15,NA,TGTGCCACCAGCAGAGATAGTTGGGTAGGTGAGCCCCAGCATTTT,CATSRDSWVGEPQHF
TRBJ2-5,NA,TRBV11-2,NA,TGTGCCAGCAGCTTATTGTTTTTACCGGGGACACCCCAAGAGACCCAGTACTTC,CASSLLFLPGTPQETQYF
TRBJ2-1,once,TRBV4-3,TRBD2,TGCGCCAGCAGCCAAGAAATCGGTCCTAGCGGACCAGACAATGAGCAGTTCTTC,CASSQEIGPSGPDNEQFF
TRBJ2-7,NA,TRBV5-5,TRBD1,TGTGCCAGCAGCTTGTTAGGGACAGGCGGTGAGCAGTACTTC,CASSLLGTGGEQYF
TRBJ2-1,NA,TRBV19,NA,TGTGCCAGTAGTATTAGGGACGGGAACAATGAGCAGTTCTTC,CASSIRDGNNEQFF
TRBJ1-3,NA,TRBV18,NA,TGTGCCAGCTCACCGGGCGTGGGGTTCTCTGGAAACACCATATATTTT,CASSPGVGFSGNTIYF
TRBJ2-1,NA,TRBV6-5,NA,TGTGCCAGCAGGGGGGGGCGATCCTACAATGAGCAGTTCTTC,CASRGGRSYNEQFF
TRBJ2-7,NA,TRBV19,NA,TGTGCCAGTAGTATTCAACATAGATTCTACGAGCAGTACTTC,CASSIQHRFYEQYF
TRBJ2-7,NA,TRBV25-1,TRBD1,TGTGCCAGCAGTGAATGGACAGGGGTCTACGAGCAGTACTTC,CASSEWTGVYEQYF
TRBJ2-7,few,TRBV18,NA,TGTGCCAGCTCACCACCGTCACAGACCTACGAGCAGTACTTC,CASSPPSQTYEQYF
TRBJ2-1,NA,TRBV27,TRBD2,TGTGCCAGCAGTTACAGGACTAGCGGGAATGAGCAGTTCTTC,CASSYRTSGNEQFF
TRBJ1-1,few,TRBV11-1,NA,TGTGCCAGCAGCATACAGGGGAACACTGAAGCTTTCTTT,CASSIQGNTEAFF
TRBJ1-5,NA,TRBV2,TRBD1,TGTGCCAGCGAACTAAGCAGGGGGAATCAGCCCCAGCATTTT,CASELSRGNQPQHF
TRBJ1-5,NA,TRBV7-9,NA,TGTGCCAGCAGCTTAGCATACCTCCCCGATTTGGGCAATCAGCCCCAGCATTTT,CASSLAYLPDLGNQPQHF
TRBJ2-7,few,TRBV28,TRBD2,TGTGCCAGCAGAGGGGCCGAGGCTAGCGGATCCTACGAGCAGTACTTC,CASRGAEASGSYEQYF
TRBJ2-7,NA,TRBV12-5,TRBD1,TGTGCTAGTGGTTCACACCGGGACAGGGGGCGTAAGAACGAGCAGTACTTC,CASGSHRDRGRKNEQYF
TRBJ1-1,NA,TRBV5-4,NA,TGTGCCAGCAGCTTGGGGGGCAGAGAGGGAGAAGCTTTCTTT,CASSLGGREGEAFF
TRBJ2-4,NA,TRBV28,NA,TGTGCCAGCAGTGTGCACCAAGGAGGGACGAACATTCAGTACTTC,CASSVHQGGTNIQYF
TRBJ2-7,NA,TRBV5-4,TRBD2,TGTGCCAGCAGCTTGGGGGGAGGGCAGGCCGCCTACGAGCAGTACTTC,CASSLGGGQAAYEQYF
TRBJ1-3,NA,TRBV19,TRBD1,TGTGCCAGTAGTATGGCGGGACAGGTCGGAAACACCATATATTTT,CASSMAGQVGNTIYF
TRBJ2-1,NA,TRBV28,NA,TGTGCCAGCAGTTCGCTCTACAATGAGCAGTTCTTC,CASSSLYNEQFF
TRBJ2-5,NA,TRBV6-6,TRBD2,TGTGCCAGCAGTCGGACTAGCGAGACCCAGTACTTC,CASSRTSETQYF
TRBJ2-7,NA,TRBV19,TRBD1,TGTGCCAGTAGTAGGACAGGCTTCTACGAGCAGTACTTC,CASSRTGFYEQYF
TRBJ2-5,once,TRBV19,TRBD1,TGTGCCAGTAGTATATGGGCAGGGGGCGAAGGAGAGACCCAGTACTTC,CASSIWAGGEGETQYF
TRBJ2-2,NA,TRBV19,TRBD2,TGTGCCAGTATCCGTATAGCGGGAGGGAACACCGGGGAGCTGTTTTTT,CASIRIAGGNTGELFF
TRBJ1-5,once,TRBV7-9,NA,TGTGCCAGCAGCTTAGGAGGGTCAAATAGCAATCAGCCCCAGCATTTT,CASSLGGSNSNQPQHF
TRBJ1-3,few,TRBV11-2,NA,TGTGCCAGCAGCTTTCGTCAGGGCTTCTCTGGAAACACCATATATTTT,CASSFRQGFSGNTIYF
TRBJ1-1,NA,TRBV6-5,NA,TGTGCCAGCAGTTATAAGATTGAAAGGTCTGAAGCTTTCTTT,CASSYKIERSEAFF
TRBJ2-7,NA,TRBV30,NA,TGTGCCTGGGACGAAGGGCACAGGGTGCCTTCCTACGAGCAGTACTTC,CAWDEGHRVPSYEQYF
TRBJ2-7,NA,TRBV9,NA,TGTGCCAGCAGCCAACGGGACACCTTATCCTACGAGCAGTACTTC,CASSQRDTLSYEQYF
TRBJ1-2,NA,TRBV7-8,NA,TGTGCCAGCAGTTCGTCTGGTATTGGCTATGGCTACACCTTC,CASSSSGIGYGYTF
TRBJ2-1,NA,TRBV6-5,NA,TGTGCCGTATCGCGGGCTTTAACCTACAATGAGCAGTTCTTC,CAVSRALTYNEQFF
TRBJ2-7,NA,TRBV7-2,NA,TGTGCCAGCAGCTTAGCCGGCTCCTACGAGCAGTACTTC,CASSLAGSYEQYF
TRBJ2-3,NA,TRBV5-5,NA,TGTGCCAGCAGCTTCGGCAACGGGGCAGATACGCAGTATTTT,CASSFGNGADTQYF
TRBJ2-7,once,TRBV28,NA,TGTGCCGTATTTCGGGGTGTGGGCTACGAGCAGTACTTC,CAVFRGVGYEQYF
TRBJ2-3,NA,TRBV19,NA,TGTGCCAGTCGGGCAGGAGCAGGGGCAGATACGCAGTATTTT,CASRAGAGADTQYF
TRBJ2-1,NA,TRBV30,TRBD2,TGTGCCTGGAGTGTCTCCCTAGCGGGAGCCTACAATGAGCAGTTCTTC,CAWSVSLAGAYNEQFF
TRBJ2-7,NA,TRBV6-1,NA,TGTGCCAGCAGTGAAGGTCAGTTCCGATTAGGTTCCGAGCAGTACTTC,CASSEGQFRLGSEQYF
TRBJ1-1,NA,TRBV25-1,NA,TGTGCCAGCAGTGAATCCCTGAACACTGAAGCTTTCTTT,CASSESLNTEAFF